This entry concerns a single TCR beta chain. This entry is derived from a study of blood T cell repertoires in COVID-19. With 5 bases clipped from V and 7 bases from J, the junction kept 8 bases outside the gene matches. The CDR3 runs 15 residues. Germline V gene lookup returns CDR1 MNHEY and CDR2 SMNVEV (reference sequence). The method was immunoSEQ multiplex PCR; TCRdb's version includes in-frame clones alone and lacks a portion of them. This sample carries some 170,000 clones, approximately 87% of them seen once, and the ten largest clones take approximately 12%. The source of this sequence is a woman in her 70s with COVID-19, enrolled during active disease. What was sequenced was peripheral blood. The chain has TRBV27 and TRBJ1-5; 10 bases match TRBD1. CDR3 amino acids: CASSLTGQGRQPQHF. The CDR3 DNA sequence: TGTGCCAGCAGTCTCACGGGACAGGGGAGACAGCCCCAGCATTTT.